This is a list of T cell receptor beta chains from one sample in a study of PD-1 blockade in classical Hodgkin lymphoma. Generated by immunoSEQ multiplex PCR, the TCRdb table keeps only in-frame clones and is missing some. The repertoire holds about 100,000 clones, with 80% to 85% as singletons. Specimen: peripheral blood mononuclear cells (PBMCs), collected at baseline. These receptors were obtained from a human donor with classical Hodgkin lymphoma. The CDR3 runs from the conserved cysteine through the conserved F or W. The D gene is left open where the match is weak. Rows may omit the clone size; those that give it use once, few, many or a size class.

len: 15
abundance: .
d_gene: TRBD2
v_gene: TRBV5-6
j_gene: TRBJ2-3
CDR3nt: TGTGCCAGCAGCACCCGGACTAGCGGCACAGATACGCAGTATTTT
CDR3aa: CASSTRTSGTDTQYF

len: 15
abundance: .
d_gene: .
v_gene: TRBV10-3
j_gene: TRBJ2-1
CDR3nt: TGTGCCATCAGCAAAGGGACTTTCCCCGTCAATGAGCAGTTCTTC
CDR3aa: CAISKGTFPVNEQFF

len: 16
abundance: .
d_gene: .
v_gene: TRBV27
j_gene: TRBJ1-1
CDR3nt: TGTGCCAGCCGCGTCCCAGGGTCGAGGGGTGGGACTGAAGCTTTCTTT
CDR3aa: CASRVPGSRGGTEAFF

len: 14
abundance: .
d_gene: TRBD1
v_gene: TRBV15
j_gene: TRBJ2-5
CDR3nt: TGTGCCACCAGCAGATTAACAGGGGAAGAGACCCAGTACTTC
CDR3aa: CATSRLTGEETQYF

len: 14
abundance: .
d_gene: .
v_gene: TRBV9
j_gene: TRBJ2-7
CDR3nt: TGTGCCAGCAGCGTAGGGCCAGGGGCAGACGAGCAGTACTTC
CDR3aa: CASSVGPGADEQYF

len: 13
abundance: .
d_gene: .
v_gene: TRBV5-4
j_gene: TRBJ1-4
CDR3nt: TGTGCCAGCAGCTCGTGGGGCGGTGAAAAACTGTTTTTT
CDR3aa: CASSSWGGEKLFF

len: 18
abundance: .
d_gene: .
v_gene: TRBV5-8
j_gene: TRBJ2-6
CDR3nt: TGTGCCAGCAGCAACGTATTAAGACTTCTCTCTGGGGCCAACGTCCTGACTTTC
CDR3aa: CASSNVLRLLSGANVLTF

len: 15
abundance: .
d_gene: TRBD2
v_gene: TRBV7-8
j_gene: TRBJ2-7
CDR3nt: TGTGCCAGCAGCCCTAACGCGGGGGTGGACTACGAGCAGTACTTC
CDR3aa: CASSPNAGVDYEQYF

len: 16
abundance: once
d_gene: .
v_gene: TRBV2
j_gene: TRBJ1-1
CDR3nt: TGTGCCAGCACACAGGGACTGGGATTTGGAGAGGCTGAAGCTTTCTTT
CDR3aa: CASTQGLGFGEAEAFF

len: 16
abundance: .
d_gene: TRBD1
v_gene: TRBV11-2
j_gene: TRBJ1-2
CDR3nt: TGTGCCAGCAGCTTAAGGGGGCGGGACGGCACTGTGGGCTACACCTTC
CDR3aa: CASSLRGRDGTVGYTF

len: 14
abundance: once
d_gene: .
v_gene: TRBV15
j_gene: TRBJ2-6
CDR3nt: TGTGCCACCAGCCCTCGGGGTGGGGCCAACGTCCTGACTTTC
CDR3aa: CATSPRGGANVLTF

len: 15
abundance: few
d_gene: .
v_gene: TRBV5-4
j_gene: TRBJ2-4
CDR3nt: TGTGCCAGCAGCCCACTATCGTCAACCAAAAACATTCAGTACTTC
CDR3aa: CASSPLSSTKNIQYF

len: 12
abundance: few
d_gene: .
v_gene: TRBV15
j_gene: TRBJ2-1
CDR3nt: TGTGCCACCAGCAGGCCTCCCGGCCCCGGGTTCTTC
CDR3aa: CATSRPPGPGFF

len: 13
abundance: .
d_gene: .
v_gene: TRBV7-2
j_gene: TRBJ2-7
CDR3nt: TGTGCCAGCGGCCTAGGCGGGTCCTACGAGCAGTACTTC
CDR3aa: CASGLGGSYEQYF

len: 14
abundance: few
d_gene: TRBD1
v_gene: TRBV28
j_gene: TRBJ1-5
CDR3nt: TGTGCCAGCCGAGACAGGGGGCCCGGATGGCCCCAGCATTTT
CDR3aa: CASRDRGPGWPQHF

len: 12
abundance: .
d_gene: .
v_gene: TRBV7-8
j_gene: TRBJ2-5
CDR3nt: TGTGCCAGCAGCTTGGACCAAGAGACCCAGTACTTC
CDR3aa: CASSLDQETQYF

len: 17
abundance: .
d_gene: .
v_gene: TRBV7-2
j_gene: TRBJ1-3
CDR3nt: TGTGCCAGCAGCTCAGAACCCCGAGGGGTAGCTGGAAACACCATATATTTT
CDR3aa: CASSSEPRGVAGNTIYF

len: 15
abundance: few
d_gene: TRBD1
v_gene: TRBV4-1
j_gene: TRBJ1-2
CDR3nt: TGCGCCAGCAGCTGGGGACCGGACAGGGATGAGGGCTACACCTTC
CDR3aa: CASSWGPDRDEGYTF

len: 14
abundance: .
d_gene: TRBD2
v_gene: TRBV10-2
j_gene: TRBJ2-5
CDR3nt: TGCGCCAGCAGTGAGCAGCGGGGGAAAGAGACCCAGTACTTC
CDR3aa: CASSEQRGKETQYF

len: 16
abundance: .
d_gene: .
v_gene: TRBV10-3
j_gene: TRBJ2-3
CDR3nt: TGTGCCATCAGTGAAGGCCGAGCGGCTAGCACAGATACGCAGTATTTT
CDR3aa: CAISEGRAASTDTQYF

len: 16
abundance: .
d_gene: TRBD2
v_gene: TRBV18
j_gene: TRBJ2-2
CDR3nt: TGTGCCAGCTCACCACAGACTAGCGGATCCACCGGGGAGCTGTTTTTT
CDR3aa: CASSPQTSGSTGELFF

len: 12
abundance: .
d_gene: .
v_gene: TRBV6-1
j_gene: TRBJ1-1
CDR3nt: TGTGCCAGCAGCTGGTGGGGCACTGAAGCTTTCTTT
CDR3aa: CASSWWGTEAFF

len: 12
abundance: .
d_gene: .
v_gene: TRBV10-3
j_gene: TRBJ2-3
CDR3nt: TGTGCCATCAGTGCTGGTGAGGATACGCAGTATTTT
CDR3aa: CAISAGEDTQYF

len: 12
abundance: few
d_gene: .
v_gene: TRBV2
j_gene: TRBJ1-2
CDR3nt: TGTGCCAGCAGTGAGGAAGCCTATGGCTACACCTTC
CDR3aa: CASSEEAYGYTF

len: 13
abundance: .
d_gene: .
v_gene: TRBV11-1
j_gene: TRBJ2-1
CDR3nt: TGTGCCAGCAGCTCAGGGGTAGGGGATGAGCAGTTCTTC
CDR3aa: CASSSGVGDEQFF

len: 15
abundance: .
d_gene: TRBD1
v_gene: TRBV6-1
j_gene: TRBJ2-5
CDR3nt: TGTGCCAGCAGCCGACAGGGTAAATCGGGAGAGACCCAGTACTTC
CDR3aa: CASSRQGKSGETQYF

len: 15
abundance: .
d_gene: TRBD1
v_gene: TRBV18
j_gene: TRBJ1-1
CDR3nt: TGTGCCAGCTCGGAATCACAGGGGAGGGGCACTGAAGCTTTCTTT
CDR3aa: CASSESQGRGTEAFF

len: 14
abundance: .
d_gene: .
v_gene: TRBV25-1
j_gene: TRBJ2-2
CDR3nt: TGTGCCAGCAGTGATTTGACGGTCCACGGGGAGCTGTTTTTT
CDR3aa: CASSDLTVHGELFF

len: 18
abundance: .
d_gene: .
v_gene: TRBV7-2
j_gene: TRBJ1-4
CDR3nt: TGTGCCAGCAGCTCCCCCCGGGGGCGGACAGAAGTTAATGAAAAACTGTTTTTT
CDR3aa: CASSSPRGRTEVNEKLFF

len: 11
abundance: .
d_gene: TRBD1
v_gene: TRBV29-1
j_gene: TRBJ1-2
CDR3nt: TGCAGCGCCGGGACAGACTATGGCTACACCTTC
CDR3aa: CSAGTDYGYTF

len: 13
abundance: once
d_gene: .
v_gene: TRBV5-1
j_gene: TRBJ2-2
CDR3nt: TGCGCCAGCAGCAGGGACACCACCGGGGAGCTGTTTTTT
CDR3aa: CASSRDTTGELFF

len: 16
abundance: .
d_gene: TRBD1
v_gene: TRBV27
j_gene: TRBJ1-1
CDR3nt: TGTGCCAGCAGCAGCCTCCCCAGGGGGATGAACACTGAAGCTTTCTTT
CDR3aa: CASSSLPRGMNTEAFF

len: 15
abundance: .
d_gene: TRBD2
v_gene: TRBV5-1
j_gene: TRBJ2-5
CDR3nt: TGCGCCAGCAGCCCAGGACTAGCAGTAAGAGAGACCCAGTACTTC
CDR3aa: CASSPGLAVRETQYF